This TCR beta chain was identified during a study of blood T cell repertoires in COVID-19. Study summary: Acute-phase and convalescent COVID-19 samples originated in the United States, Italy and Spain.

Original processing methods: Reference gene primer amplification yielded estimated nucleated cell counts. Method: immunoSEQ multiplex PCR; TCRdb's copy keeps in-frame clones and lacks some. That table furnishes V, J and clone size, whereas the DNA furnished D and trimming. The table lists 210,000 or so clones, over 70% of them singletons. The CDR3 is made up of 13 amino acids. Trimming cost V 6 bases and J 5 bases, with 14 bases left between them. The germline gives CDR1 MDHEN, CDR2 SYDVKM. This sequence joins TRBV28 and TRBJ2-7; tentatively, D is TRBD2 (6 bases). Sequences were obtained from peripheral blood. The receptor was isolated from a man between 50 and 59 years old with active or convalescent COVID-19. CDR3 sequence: CASRAGRSDEQYF. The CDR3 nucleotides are TGTGCCAGCAGGGCTGGGAGGTCAGACGAGCAGTACTTC.